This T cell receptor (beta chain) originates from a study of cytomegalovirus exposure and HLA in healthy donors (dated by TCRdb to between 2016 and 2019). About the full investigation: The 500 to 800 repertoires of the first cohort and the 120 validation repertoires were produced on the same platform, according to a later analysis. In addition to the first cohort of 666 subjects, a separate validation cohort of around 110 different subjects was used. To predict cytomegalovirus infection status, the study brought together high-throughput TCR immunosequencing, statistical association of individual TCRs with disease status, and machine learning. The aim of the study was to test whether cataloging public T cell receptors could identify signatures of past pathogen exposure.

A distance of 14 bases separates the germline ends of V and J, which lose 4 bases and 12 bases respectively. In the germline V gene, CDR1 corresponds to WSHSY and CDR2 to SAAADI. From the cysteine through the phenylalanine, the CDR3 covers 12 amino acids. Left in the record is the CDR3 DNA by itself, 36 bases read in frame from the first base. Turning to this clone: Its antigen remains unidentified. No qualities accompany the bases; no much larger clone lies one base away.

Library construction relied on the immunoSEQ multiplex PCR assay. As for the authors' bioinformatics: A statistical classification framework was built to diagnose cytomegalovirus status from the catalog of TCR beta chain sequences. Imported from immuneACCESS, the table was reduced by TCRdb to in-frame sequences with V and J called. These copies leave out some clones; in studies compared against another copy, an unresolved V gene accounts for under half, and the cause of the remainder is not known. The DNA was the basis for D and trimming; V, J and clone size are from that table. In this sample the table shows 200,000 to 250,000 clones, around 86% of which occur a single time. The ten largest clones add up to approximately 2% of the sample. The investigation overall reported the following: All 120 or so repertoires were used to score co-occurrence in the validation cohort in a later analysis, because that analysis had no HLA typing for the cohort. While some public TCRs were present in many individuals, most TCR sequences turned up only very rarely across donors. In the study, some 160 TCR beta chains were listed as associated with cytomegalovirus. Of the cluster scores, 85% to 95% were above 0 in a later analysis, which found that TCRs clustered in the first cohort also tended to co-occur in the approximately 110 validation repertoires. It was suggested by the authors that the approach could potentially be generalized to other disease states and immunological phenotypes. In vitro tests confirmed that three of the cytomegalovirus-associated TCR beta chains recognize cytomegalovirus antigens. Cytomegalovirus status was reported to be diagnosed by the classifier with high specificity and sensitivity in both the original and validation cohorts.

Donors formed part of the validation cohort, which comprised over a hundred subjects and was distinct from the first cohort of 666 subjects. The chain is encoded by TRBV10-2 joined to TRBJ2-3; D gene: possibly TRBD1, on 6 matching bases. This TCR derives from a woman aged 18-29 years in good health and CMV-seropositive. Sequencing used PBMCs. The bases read TGCGCCAGCAGTGGGGGGCAACGAAGTCAGTATTTT. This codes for CASSGGQRSQYF.